Below, one T cell receptor (beta chain) is given with its context. Sequenced by immunoSEQ multiplex PCR; TCRdb stores in-frame clones only, minus some. The sample shows more than 110,000 clones, under 90% of them seen only once. This sample is part of a study of blood T cell repertoires in COVID-19. The specimen sequenced was peripheral blood. The receptor was isolated from a woman older than 75 in a cohort sampled during active or convalescent COVID-19.

In DNA form, the CDR3 reads TGTGCCAGCAGCCCTCCAGATAAGCGGTCAGAAGCTTTCTTT. It yields the protein CASSPPDKRSEAFF. The chain is built from TRBV28 and TRBJ1-1; D is uncertain. The germline V gene encodes CDR1 MDHEN and CDR2 SYDVKM. The CDR3 contains 14 residues. The V end lost 6 bases, the J end lost 8 bases, and 19 bases lay between the germline ends.